This T cell receptor (beta chain) was sequenced in a study of blood T cell repertoires in COVID-19. The protocol was immunoSEQ multiplex PCR, while the TCRdb copy is restricted to in-frame clones and leaves out a portion. The table records 55,000 to 70,000 clones, about 91% of them present only once. The Seattle patients, enrolled during active infection, were followed longitudinally. Germline trimming cut 4 bases from V and 2 bases from J; bases unmatched to any gene: 5. Germline V CDR1 and CDR2: GTSNPN, SVGIG (reference sequence). The CDR3 covers 14 residues. Sequencing was carried out using peripheral blood. The chain carries TRBV30 and TRBJ2-5, with 9 nucleotides matching TRBD2. The TCR comes from a man between 40 and 49 years old with COVID-19, enrolled during active disease. The CDR3 is CAWKVAGEQETQYF. The CDR3 DNA reads TGTGCCTGGAAAGTAGCGGGGGAACAAGAGACCCAGTACTTC.